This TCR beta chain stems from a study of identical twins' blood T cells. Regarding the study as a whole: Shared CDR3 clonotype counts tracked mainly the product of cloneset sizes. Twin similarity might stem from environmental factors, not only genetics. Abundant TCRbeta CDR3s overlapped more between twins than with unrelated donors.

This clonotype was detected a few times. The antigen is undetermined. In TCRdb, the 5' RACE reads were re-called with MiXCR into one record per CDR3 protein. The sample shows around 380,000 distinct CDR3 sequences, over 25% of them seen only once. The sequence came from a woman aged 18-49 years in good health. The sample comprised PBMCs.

CDR3 DNA sequence: TGCAGTGCTAGAATCTCCGGAGAGATCTCCCACTTT. It yields the protein CSARISGEISHF. The chain carries TRBV20-1 and TRBJ1-6; no firm D call. CDR1 and CDR2 from the germline V gene are DFQATT and SNEGSKA (reference sequence). The CDR3 runs to 12 residues. The V gene lost 2 bases and the J gene lost 18 bases, with 17 bases spanning the gap.